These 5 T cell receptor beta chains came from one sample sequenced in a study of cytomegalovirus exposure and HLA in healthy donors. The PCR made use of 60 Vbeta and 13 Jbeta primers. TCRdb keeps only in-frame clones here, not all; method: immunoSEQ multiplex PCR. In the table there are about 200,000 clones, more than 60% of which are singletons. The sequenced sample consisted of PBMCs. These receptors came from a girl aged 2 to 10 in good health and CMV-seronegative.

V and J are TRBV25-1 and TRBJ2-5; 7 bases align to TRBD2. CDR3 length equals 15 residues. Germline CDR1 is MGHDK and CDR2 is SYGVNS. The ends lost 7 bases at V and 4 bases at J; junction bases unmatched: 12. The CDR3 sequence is CASTNAGREGETQYF. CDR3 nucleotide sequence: TGTGCCAGCACTAACGCGGGGAGGGAGGGAGAGACCCAGTACTTC. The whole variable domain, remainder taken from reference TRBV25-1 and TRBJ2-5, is EADIYQTPRYLVIGTGKKITLECSQTMGHDKMYWYQQDPGMELHLIHYSYGVNSTEKGDLSSESTVSRIRTEHFPLTLESARPSHTSQYLCASTNAGREGETQYFGPGTRLLVL.

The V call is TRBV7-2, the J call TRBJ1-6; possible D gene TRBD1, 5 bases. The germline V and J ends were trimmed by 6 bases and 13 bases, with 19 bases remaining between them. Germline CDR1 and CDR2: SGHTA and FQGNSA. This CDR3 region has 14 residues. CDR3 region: CASRSDTRMGPLHF. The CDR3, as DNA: TGTGCCAGCAGATCGGACACCCGCATGGGGCCCCTCCACTTT.

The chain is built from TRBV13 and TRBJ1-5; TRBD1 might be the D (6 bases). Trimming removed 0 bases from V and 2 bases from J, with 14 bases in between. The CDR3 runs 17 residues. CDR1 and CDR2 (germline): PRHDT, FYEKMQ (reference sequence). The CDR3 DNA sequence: TGTGCCAGCAGCTTAGGCCGGGGGGCGGGGGGCAATCAGCCCCAGCATTTT. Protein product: CASSLGRGAGGNQPQHF.

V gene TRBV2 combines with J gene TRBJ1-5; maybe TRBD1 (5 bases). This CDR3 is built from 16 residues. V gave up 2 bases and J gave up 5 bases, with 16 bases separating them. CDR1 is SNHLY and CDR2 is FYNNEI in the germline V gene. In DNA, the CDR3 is TGTGCCAGCAGTGAATTTAGTGCGACAGTAGATCAGCCCCAGCATTTT. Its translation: CASSEFSATVDQPQHF.

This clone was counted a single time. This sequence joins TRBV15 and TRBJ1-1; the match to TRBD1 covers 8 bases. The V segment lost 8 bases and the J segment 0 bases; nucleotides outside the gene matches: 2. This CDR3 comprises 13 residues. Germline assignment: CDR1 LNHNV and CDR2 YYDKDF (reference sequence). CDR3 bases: TGTGCCACCCAGACAGGGGTGAACACTGAAGCTTTCTTT. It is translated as CATQTGVNTEAFF.